The rows below give T cell receptor beta chains drawn from one sample of a study of T cell repertoires in cytomegalovirus infection. Their antigens are not known. TCRdb re-derived calls from the reads in MiXCR, one entry per CDR3 protein. The sample lists some 54,000 distinct CDR3 sequences, around a fifth occurring once. The material sequenced was CD8+ T cells from cultured PBMCs, taken from culture after CMV antigen stimulation. The source of these receptors is a human donor in good health (CMV status not recorded). Some clones in this sample may be carry-over from other donors' samples. CDR3s include the opening cysteine and the closing phenylalanine or tryptophan. D genes are given only for firm matches. Expanded clones are given a class, and other clones once, few, many or no size at all.

CDR3 protein: CASSRGYNEQFF; CDR3 DNA: TGCGCCAGCAGCCGGGGGTACAATGAGCAGTTCTTC; J gene: TRBJ2-1; V gene: TRBV4-1; clone size: .; D gene: .
CDR3 protein: CASSWIGETQYF; CDR3 DNA: TGTGCCAGCAGTTGGATAGGAGAGACCCAGTACTTC; J gene: TRBJ2-5; V gene: TRBV6-8; clone size: .; D gene: .
CDR3 protein: CASSFAGESTEAFF; CDR3 DNA: TGTGCCAGCAGTTTCGCCGGAGAGAGCACTGAAGCTTTCTTT; J gene: TRBJ1-1; V gene: TRBV6-5; clone size: .; D gene: .
CDR3 protein: CASSLRRTTNEKLSF; CDR3 DNA: TGTGCCAGCAGCTTACGGAGAACAACTAATGAAAAACTGTCTTTT; J gene: TRBJ1-4; V gene: TRBV7-6; clone size: once; D gene: .
CDR3 protein: CASSQEDRAYEQYF; CDR3 DNA: TGTGCCAGCAGCCAAGAAGACAGGGCCTACGAGCAGTACTTC; J gene: TRBJ2-7; V gene: TRBV5-4; clone size: .; D gene: TRBD1
CDR3 protein: CASSLETGSSTDTQYF; CDR3 DNA: TGTGCCAGCAGCTTAGAGACAGGAAGTTCCACAGATACGCAGTATTTT; J gene: TRBJ2-3; V gene: TRBV7-6; clone size: .; D gene: .
CDR3 protein: CASSLAGTGEETQYF; CDR3 DNA: TGTGCCAGCAGCTTAGCGGGGACAGGGGAAGAGACCCAGTACTTC; J gene: TRBJ2-5; V gene: TRBV7-9; clone size: few; D gene: TRBD1
CDR3 protein: CASSYNQRSQLYEQYF; CDR3 DNA: TGTGCCAGCAGTTACAACCAGAGGTCCCAACTCTACGAGCAGTACTTC; J gene: TRBJ2-7; V gene: TRBV6-2/TRBV6-3; clone size: few; D gene: .
CDR3 protein: CASSFGGARDTDTQYF; CDR3 DNA: TGTGCCAGCAGCTTCGGGGGGGCCCGAGACACAGATACGCAGTATTTT; J gene: TRBJ2-3; V gene: TRBV7-2; clone size: .; D gene: TRBD2
CDR3 protein: CASSNTGQGIYEQYF; CDR3 DNA: TGTGCCAGCAGCAATACGGGACAGGGAATCTACGAGCAGTACTTC; J gene: TRBJ2-7; V gene: TRBV7-2; clone size: few; D gene: TRBD1
CDR3 protein: CASSYRRSGANVLTF; CDR3 DNA: TGTGCCAGCAGTTACAGGCGCTCTGGGGCCAACGTCCTGACTTTC; J gene: TRBJ2-6; V gene: TRBV12-3/TRBV12-4; clone size: few; D gene: .
CDR3 protein: CASSSPLGLADDTQYF; CDR3 DNA: TGTGCCAGCAGCTCCCCCCTCGGACTAGCGGATGATACGCAGTATTTT; J gene: TRBJ2-3; V gene: TRBV7-2; clone size: .; D gene: TRBD2
CDR3 protein: CASSSATSTNEKLFF; CDR3 DNA: TGTGCCAGCAGCTCGGCGACATCAACTAATGAAAAACTGTTTTTT; J gene: TRBJ1-4; V gene: TRBV7-9; clone size: .; D gene: .
CDR3 protein: CASSSTSGGSDLYNEQFF; CDR3 DNA: TGTGCCAGCAGCTCGACTAGCGGGGGGTCAGACCTGTACAATGAGCAGTTCTTC; J gene: TRBJ2-1; V gene: TRBV7-8; clone size: many; D gene: TRBD2
CDR3 protein: CASRSERSSYEQYF; CDR3 DNA: TGTGCCAGCCGTAGCGAGCGGAGCTCCTACGAGCAGTACTTC; J gene: TRBJ2-7; V gene: TRBV7-8; clone size: .; D gene: .
CDR3 protein: CASSRTTNTGELFF; CDR3 DNA: TGTGCCAGCAGCCGAACTACGAACACCGGGGAGCTGTTTTTT; J gene: TRBJ2-2; V gene: TRBV7-9; clone size: .; D gene: .
CDR3 protein: CASSLAGVNNEQFF; CDR3 DNA: TGTGCCAGCAGTTTAGCGGGGGTCAACAATGAGCAGTTCTTC; J gene: TRBJ2-1; V gene: TRBV27; clone size: .; D gene: TRBD2
CDR3 protein: CASSPPLVLNEQFF; CDR3 DNA: TGTGCCAGCAGCCCCCCTTTGGTTCTGAATGAGCAGTTCTTT; J gene: TRBJ2-1; V gene: TRBV7-9; clone size: .; D gene: .
CDR3 protein: CASSYSLAGGMDEQFF; CDR3 DNA: TGTGCCAGCAGTTACTCACTAGCGGGGGGGATGGATGAGCAGTTCTTC; J gene: TRBJ2-1; V gene: TRBV6-2/TRBV6-3; clone size: .; D gene: TRBD2
CDR3 protein: CASSSTGITGELFF; CDR3 DNA: TGTGCCAGCAGCTCGACAGGGATCACCGGGGAGCTGTTTTTT; J gene: TRBJ2-2; V gene: TRBV7-6; clone size: few; D gene: TRBD1
CDR3 protein: CASSFGLQKNEQFF; CDR3 DNA: TGTGCCAGCAGCTTCGGCCTGCAAAAAAATGAGCAGTTCTTC; J gene: TRBJ2-1; V gene: TRBV7-2; clone size: .; D gene: .
CDR3 protein: CASSPRQVNEKLFF; CDR3 DNA: TGTGCCAGCAGTCCGAGACAGGTTAATGAAAAACTGTTTTTT; J gene: TRBJ1-4; V gene: TRBV12-3/TRBV12-4; clone size: .; D gene: .